A single sample gave rise to the 13 T cell receptor beta chains below, sequenced in a study of metastatic and nonmetastatic thyroid tumors. TCRdb re-called clones via MiXCR from the PCR reads. The table has 4,500 to 5,000 clones, over 15% seen once. No treatment had been given to any patient before thyroid surgery. The sequenced sample was adjacent normal tissue. These receptors were collected from a female donor with papillary thyroid cancer or a benign thyroid nodule (not recorded which). Some clones in this sample may be carry-over from other donors' samples.

Relative to its sample, this clone is medium-sized. The chain employs TRBV19 and TRBJ1-2, with 8 bases aligning to TRBD1. The V and J ends lost 7 bases and 8 bases, in that order; junction bases with no gene match: 9. Germline V lookup: CDR1 LNHDA, CDR2 SQIVND (reference sequence). The CDR3 is 13 amino acids. The CDR3 region is CASNRDRGEGYTF. CDR3 coding DNA: TGTGCCAGTAACCGCGACAGGGGAGAAGGCTACACCTTC.

The rearrangement uses TRBV27 and TRBJ2-1; D unresolved. This CDR3 has 12 residues. CDR1 is MNHEY and CDR2 is SMNVEV in the germline V gene (reference sequence). Trimming stripped 3 bases from V and 3 bases from J, with 3 bases between. The CDR3 loop reads CASSLGYNEQFF. Written as DNA, the CDR3 is TGTGCCAGCAGTTTGGGCTACAATGAGCAGTTCTTC.

This clone was seen repeatedly, ten times or more. The same CDR3 arises from other DNA sequences in this sample as well. The chain links TRBV18 to TRBJ2-1; 9 bases are shared with TRBD2. The germline V gene encodes CDR1 KGHSH and CDR2 LQKENI. With 2 bases clipped from V and 3 bases from J, the junction kept 2 bases outside the gene matches. This CDR3 comprises 15 residues. The CDR3 DNA reads TGTGCCAGCTCACCATTAGCGGGAGTCTACAATGAGCAGTTCTTC. Translated: CASSPLAGVYNEQFF.

The table lists this clone with many counts. The rearrangement uses TRBV5-4 and TRBJ2-7; D is ambiguous. Trimming removed 2 bases at V and 6 bases at J, with 12 bases between. CDR1 is SGHNT, CDR2 YYREEE, per germline (reference sequence). This CDR3 is built from 13 residues. The CDR3 protein is CASSFDPSREQYV. CDR3 bases: TGTGCCAGCAGCTTCGACCCATCCCGCGAGCAGTACGTC.

This clone occurred many times. This chain links TRBV9 with TRBJ1-3; 8 bases match TRBD1. Germline V CDR1 and CDR2: SGDLS, YYNGEE. The trim removed 2 bases at V and 0 bases at J, leaving 1 base unmatched. CDR3 size: 15 residues. CDR3 bases: TGTGCCAGCAGCGTTGACAGGGGCTCTGGAAACACCATATATTTT. Translation gives CASSVDRGSGNTIYF.

Relative to its sample, this clone is medium-sized. This sequence joins TRBV6-5 and TRBJ2-3; 13 nucleotides match TRBD2. Germline-derived CDR1 and CDR2 are MNHEY and SVGAGI. J lost 1 base, V lost 5 bases, and 9 bases had no gene match. The CDR3 is 18 amino acids. The CDR3 loop reads CASSPGLAGRGGTDTQYF. The CDR3 DNA reads as TGTGCCAGCAGTCCGGGACTAGCGGGAAGGGGCGGCACAGATACGCAGTATTTT.

By share, this clone ranks as medium-sized. This chain links TRBV20-1 with TRBJ2-1; no firm D call. CDR1 and CDR2 from the germline V gene are DFQATT and SNEGSKA (reference sequence). This CDR3 is built from 13 residues. Between the trimmed V and J ends, which lost 0 bases and 3 bases, there was a span of 6 bases. The CDR3 protein is CSARDPSYNEQFF. The CDR3 DNA reads as TGCAGTGCTAGAGATCCCAGCTACAATGAGCAGTTCTTC.

This clone is medium-sized (0.01 to 0.1%) within its sample. The rearrangement joins TRBV7-3 to TRBJ2-2; D assignment may be TRBD1 or TRBD2 (6 bases each). There are 14 residues in the CDR3. Trimming took 2 bases from V and 6 from J, leaving 10 bases between them. From germline, CDR1 is SGHTA and CDR2 FQGTGA. The CDR3 nucleotides read TGTGCCAGCAGCTTATTGGGGGGCTCCGGGGAGCTGTTTTTT. Encoded protein: CASSLLGGSGELFF.

There are many counts of this clone. This chain uses TRBV4-1 with TRBJ1-5, with D perhaps TRBD1 (5 bases). The V and J ends lost 1 base and 0 bases respectively, with 13 bases between them. This CDR3 spans 17 amino acids. CDR1 and CDR2 from the germline V gene are MGHRA and YSYEKL. The CDR3 loop reads CASSQGAGGYSNQPQHF. The CDR3 bases are TGCGCCAGCAGCCAAGGGGCGGGGGGGTATAGCAATCAGCCCCAGCATTTT.

Points on this clone: Mismatch with germline at one junction end may stem from a read error. The V gene is TRBV28, the J gene TRBJ2-1; D is perhaps TRBD1 (5 bases). Germline assignment: CDR1 MDHEN and CDR2 SYDVKM. The CDR3 spans 14 residues. The CDR3 nucleotides are TGTGCCAGCAGTTGGGGCGGCCACTGGTATGATCAGTTCTTC. It codes for CASSWGGHWYDQFF. The whole variable domain, filled in from reference TRBV28 and TRBJ2-1, reads DVKVTQSSRYLVKRTGEKVFLECVQDMDHENMFWYRQDPGLGLRLIYFSYDVKMKEKGDIPEGYSVSREKKERFSLILESASTNQTSMYLCASSWGGHWYDQFFGPGTRLTVL.

The DNA of the CDR3 is TGTGCCAGCATTGGGGGGTCGGTAATCGCGTCGAATGGCTACACCTTC. This codes for CASIGGSVIASNGYTF. This chain links TRBV28 with TRBJ1-2, with D tentatively TRBD1 (5 bases). The V gene lost 7 bases and the J gene lost 6 bases, with 24 bases spanning the gap. Germline CDR1 and CDR2: MDHEN and SYDVKM. The CDR3 has 16 amino acids.

Points on this clone: At one of its ends the junction is not consistent with the germline gene, which may arise from a read error. This sequence joins TRBV11-1 and TRBJ2-6; perhaps TRBD1 as D (6 bases). The germline gives CDR1 SGHAT, CDR2 FQDESV (reference sequence). CDR3 length equals 18 residues. Written as DNA, the CDR3 is TGTGCCAGCAGCTCCCGGGCAGGGGCTTTCTCTGGCGCCAACGTCCTGACTTTC. This translates into CASSSRAGAFSGANVLTF. Full variable domain (outside the CDR3, taken from reference TRBV11-1 and TRBJ2-6): EAEVAQSPRYKITEKSQAVAFWCDPISGHATLYWYRQILGQGPELLVQFQDESVVDDSQLPKDRFSAERLKGVDSTLKIQPAELGDSAMYLCASSSRAGAFSGANVLTFGAGSRLTVL.

The chain is built from TRBV7-6 and TRBJ2-7; 13 bases line up with TRBD2. V lost 3 bases, J lost 4 bases, and 0 bases stayed unmatched. Germline V gene sequence: CDR1 SGHVS, CDR2 FNYEAQ. There are 14 residues in the CDR3. The CDR3 sequence: CASSLTSGGYEQYF. CDR3 DNA sequence: TGTGCCAGCAGCTTGACTAGCGGGGGGTACGAGCAGTACTTC. The complete variable domain, with remaining parts taken from reference TRBV7-6 and TRBJ2-7, reads GAGVSQSPRYKVTKRGQDVALRCDPISGHVSLYWYRQALGQGPEFLTYFNYEAQQDKSGLPNDRFSAERPEGSISTLTIQRTEQRDSAMYRCASSLTSGGYEQYFGPGTRLTVT.